The 20 T cell receptor beta chains reported below all come from one sample, sequenced in a study of blood T cell repertoires in COVID-19 (dated by TCRdb to 2019 to 2021). Preparation of the library involved the immunoSEQ multiplex PCR assay. Drawn from immuneACCESS, this table holds only the in-frame rearrangements with V and J called that TCRdb kept. Clones are partly lost; checked studies trace under half to an unresolved V gene and leave the rest unexplained. The sample contains nearly 95,000 clones, 74% of them found a single time. The top ten constitute roughly 4% of the sample. The sample was peripheral blood. Source of these receptors: a man between 65 and 85 years old with COVID-19, enrolled during active disease.

The chain has TRBV5-4 and TRBJ1-2, with D unclear. This CDR3 is built from 13 residues. In germline, CDR1 is SGHNT, CDR2 YYREEE (reference sequence). V was pared by 1 base and J by 4 bases, with 8 bases between. The CDR3 coding sequence is TGTGCCAGCAGCTTGAGAGGTCCCTATGGCTACACCTTC. It yields the protein CASSLRGPYGYTF.

This chain joins TRBV7-6 and TRBJ2-5; 8 positions agree with TRBD1. J was trimmed by 4 bases and V by 0 bases; bases with no gene match: 7. Germline V lookup: CDR1 SGHVS, CDR2 FNYEAQ. This CDR3 has 16 amino acids. In DNA form, the CDR3 reads TGTGCCAGCAGCTTAGCAGGTTCAGGGACAGGAGAGACCCAGTACTTC. This gives the protein CASSLAGSGTGETQYF.

This clone was seen a handful of times. The chain employs TRBV7-2 and TRBJ1-1; D is perhaps TRBD1 (5 bases). The CDR3 consists of 14 residues. Trimming removed 2 bases from V and 2 bases from J, with 9 bases in between. Germline V gene lookup returns CDR1 SGHTA and CDR2 FQGNSA. The CDR3 DNA follows: TGTGCCAGCAGCTTATATCAGGGAAACACTGAAGCTTTCTTT. This sequence encodes CASSLYQGNTEAFF.

A few counts support this clone. V and J are TRBV25-1 and TRBJ1-1, with TRBD1 matching over 7 bases. Looked up from germline, CDR1 is MGHDK and CDR2 is SYGVNS. J was trimmed by 4 bases and V by 3 bases; bases with no gene match: 11. This CDR3 has 16 residues. In DNA form, the CDR3 reads TGTGCCAGCAGTGATTCTATACAGGGGAGAAGCACTGAAGCTTTCTTT. It yields the protein CASSDSIQGRSTEAFF.

This sequence joins TRBV14 and TRBJ2-1; D remains unclear. This CDR3 region has 15 residues. Germline V lookup: CDR1 SGHDN, CDR2 FVKESK. Trimming shortened V by 0 bases and J by 4 bases, and 10 bases separated the two germline ends. CDR3 protein: CASSQDPLLYNEQFF. CDR3 DNA: TGTGCCAGCAGCCAAGATCCACTGTTATACAATGAGCAGTTCTTC. Using reference TRBV14 and TRBJ2-1 for the parts outside the CDR3, the full variable domain is EAGVTQFPSHSVIEKGQTVTLRCDPISGHDNLYWYRRVMGKEIKFLLHFVKESKQDESGMPNNRFLAERTGGTYSTLKVQPAELEDSGVYFCASSQDPLLYNEQFFGPGTRLTVL.

This clone was seen once. The chain links TRBV1 to TRBJ2-7; the DNA was not used to check the table's D call, TRBD2. TRBV1 is labeled a pseudogene. CDR3 length: 21 amino acids. The CDR3: CTSSLTGLAGAAPFLSYEQYF. The CDR3, as DNA: TGCACCAGCAGCCTCACAGGACTAGCGGGAGCCGCCCCGTTCTTATCCTACGAGCAGTACTTC.

The rearrangement joins TRBV5-1 to TRBJ2-5; D unresolved. Trimming left V 1 base short and J 2 bases short, with 9 bases between. CDR1 is SGHRS and CDR2 is YFSETQ in the germline V gene. The CDR3 extends over 14 amino acids. The CDR3 reads CASSLLRGQETQYF. The CDR3 DNA reads TGCGCCAGCAGCTTGTTACGCGGTCAAGAGACCCAGTACTTC.

The V and J genes are TRBV18 and TRBJ2-1; a possible D gene is TRBD1 (6 bases). The V end lost 0 bases, the J end lost 5 bases, and 11 bases lay between the germline ends. This CDR3 has 15 amino acids. CDR1 and CDR2 (germline): KGHSH, LQKENI. CDR3 nucleotides: TGTGCCAGCTCACCACCCCAGGGGTCCCACAATGAGCAGTTCTTC. Residues: CASSPPQGSHNEQFF. Using reference TRBV18 and TRBJ2-1 for the parts outside the CDR3, the full variable domain is NAGVMQNPRHLVRRRGQEARLRCSPMKGHSHVYWYRQLPEEGLKFMVYLQKENIIDESGMPKERFSAEFPKEGPSILRIQQVVRGDSAAYFCASSPPQGSHNEQFFGPGTRLTVL.

Only one count was recorded for this clone. The gene calls are TRBV18 and TRBJ1-6; D call uncertain. The CDR3 sequence is 15 residues long. Germline CDR1 is KGHSH and CDR2 is LQKENI. Trimming stripped 6 bases from V and 7 bases from J, with 16 bases between. The CDR3 region has the DNA TGTGCCAGCTCGTTCGGGAGGAGCGTGAATTCACCCCTCCACTTT. This translates into CASSFGRSVNSPLHF.

The chain combines TRBV7-3 with TRBJ2-3, with 8 bases matching TRBD1. CDR1 is SGHTA, CDR2 FQGTGA, per germline. The CDR3 length is 14 residues. J gave up 6 bases and V 4 bases, and 6 bases lay outside the gene matches. CDR3 sequence reads: CASSSGQGTDTQYF. DNA for the CDR3: TGTGCCAGCAGCTCAGGACAGGGTACCGATACGCAGTATTTT.

The chain combines TRBV28 with TRBJ2-5, with D possibly being TRBD1 (5 bases). With 2 bases removed from V and 2 bases from J, the gap between germline ends came to 9 bases. In germline, CDR1 is MDHEN, CDR2 SYDVKM. The CDR3 has 14 residues. The CDR3 is CASSLPQGQETQYF. The DNA for the CDR3 is TGTGCCAGCAGTTTACCCCAGGGTCAAGAGACCCAGTACTTC.

A single count supports this clone. This chain connects TRBV9 to TRBJ2-7; 15 nucleotides match TRBD2. The CDR3 has 14 residues. CDR1 SGDLS and CDR2 YYNGEE come from the germline V gene. V was clipped by 6 bases and J by 7 bases; unmatched bases: 5. CDR3 DNA sequence: TGTGCCAGCACCACGGGACTAGCGGGAGGTGAGCAGTACTTC. Amino acid sequence: CASTTGLAGGEQYF. Based on the CDR3 plus reference TRBV9 and TRBJ2-7, the full variable domain is DSGVTQTPKHLITATGQRVTLRCSPRSGDLSVYWYQQSLDQGLQFLIQYYNGEERAKGNILERFSAQQFPDLHSELNLSSLELGDSALYFCASTTGLAGGEQYFGPGTRLTVT.

The gene calls are TRBV19 and TRBJ2-1; 12 bases line up with TRBD2. Looked up from germline, CDR1 is LNHDA and CDR2 is SQIVND (reference sequence). Trimming at V came to 7 bases and at J to 10 bases, leaving 5 bases not matched to a gene. The CDR3 runs to 13 residues. CDR3 region: CASKELAGGEQFF. Here the CDR3 DNA reads TGTGCCAGTAAGGAACTAGCGGGAGGCGAGCAGTTCTTC. The full variable domain, rest sourced from reference TRBV19 and TRBJ2-1, is DGGITQSPKYLFRKEGQNVTLSCEQNLNHDAMYWYRQDPGQGLRLIYYSQIVNDFQKGDIAEGYSVSREKKESFPLTVTSAQKNPTAFYLCASKELAGGEQFFGPGTRLTVL.

The genes are TRBV15 and TRBJ1-1; D may be TRBD1 (5 bases). The CDR3 runs to 14 residues. Per the germline V gene, CDR1 is LNHNV and CDR2 is YYDKDF (reference sequence). Trimming stripped 1 base from V and 5 bases from J, with 11 bases between. The chain's CDR3 is CATSRGGAWTEAFF. For the CDR3, the DNA is TGTGCCACCAGCAGAGGGGGCGCATGGACTGAAGCTTTCTTT. The full variable domain, completed using reference TRBV15 and TRBJ1-1, is DAMVIQNPRYQVTQFGKPVTLSCSQTLNHNVMYWYQQKSSQAPKLLFHYYDKDFNNEADTPDNFQSRRPNTSFCFLDIRSPGLGDTAMYLCATSRGGAWTEAFFGQGTRLTVV.

This clone showed up just a few times. This chain connects TRBV27 to TRBJ2-1; TRBD2 might be the D (6 bases). The CDR3 length is 12 residues. With 6 bases removed from V and 15 bases from J, the gap between germline ends came to 18 bases. Germline lookup yields CDR1 MNHEY and CDR2 SMNVEV (reference sequence). In DNA form, the CDR3 reads TGTGCCAGCAGGACCCTGGGGGGAGATCTGTTCTTC. Encoded protein: CASRTLGGDLFF.

The J gene is TRBJ2-1, the V gene TRBV7-9, with 7 bases fitting TRBD2. The junction had 3 bases not matched to a gene; V was cut back by 1 base and J by 3 bases. CDR3 length: 15 amino acids. CDR1 and CDR2 (germline): SEHNR, FQNEAQ (reference sequence). As DNA, the CDR3 is TGTGCCAGCAGCTTAGGTCTAGCGGACTACAATGAGCAGTTCTTC. This translates into CASSLGLADYNEQFF.

The V gene is TRBV2, the J gene TRBJ1-5, with D perhaps matching TRBD1 (6 bases). V lost 6 bases, J lost 7 bases, and 19 bases lay in between. The CDR3 sequence is 15 residues long. Per germline, CDR1 SNHLY and CDR2 FYNNEI. This CDR3 is CASSQGGAGDQPQHF. Written as DNA, the CDR3 is TGTGCCAGCAGCCAAGGGGGGGCTGGGGACCAGCCCCAGCATTTT. Filled out from reference TRBV2 and TRBJ1-5, the complete variable domain reads EPEVTQTPSHQVTQMGQEVILRCVPISNHLYFYWYRQILGQKVEFLVSFYNNEISEKSEIFDDQFSVERPDGSNFTLKIRSTKLEDSAMYFCASSQGGAGDQPQHFGDGTRLSIL.

The V and J genes are TRBV7-9 and TRBJ1-6, with 9 bases aligning to TRBD1. The CDR3 is made up of 14 amino acids. CDR1 is SEHNR and CDR2 is FQNEAQ in the germline V gene (reference sequence). V lost 6 bases, J lost 10 bases, and 7 bases stayed unmatched. Here the CDR3 DNA reads TGTGCCAGCAGGAGGACAGGGGTGGAATCACCCCTCCACTTT. It yields the protein CASRRTGVESPLHF.

The sample holds a few counts of this clone. This rearrangement joins TRBV28 to TRBJ2-7, with 9 bases lining up with TRBD1. CDR1 and CDR2 from the germline V gene are MDHEN and SYDVKM. Trimming removed 8 bases from V and 4 bases from J; junction bases left unmatched: 3. CDR3 length: 12 amino acids. The CDR3 region is CASRQGGYEQYF. In DNA form, the CDR3 reads TGTGCCAGCCGACAGGGGGGGTACGAGCAGTACTTC.

This clone has only a few counts. The rearrangement joins TRBV21-1 to TRBJ1-5; TRBD1 was called by the table and not checked on the DNA. TRBV21-1 is assigned pseudogene status. This CDR3 has 14 residues. The CDR3 DNA reads TGTGCCAGCGGATTACAGGGATTGGAGCAGCCCCAGCATTTT. It encodes CASGLQGLEQPQHF.